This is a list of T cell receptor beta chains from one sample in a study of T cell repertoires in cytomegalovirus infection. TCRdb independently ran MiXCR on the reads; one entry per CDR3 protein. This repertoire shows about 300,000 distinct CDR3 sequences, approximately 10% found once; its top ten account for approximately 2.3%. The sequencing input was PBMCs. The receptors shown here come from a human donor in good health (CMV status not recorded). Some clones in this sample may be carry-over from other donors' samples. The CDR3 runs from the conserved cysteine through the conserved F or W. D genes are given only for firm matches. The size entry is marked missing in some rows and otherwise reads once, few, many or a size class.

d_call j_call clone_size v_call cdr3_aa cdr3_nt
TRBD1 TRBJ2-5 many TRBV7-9 CASSLSGRQGKYF TGTGCCAGCAGCTTATCGGGCCGACAGGGAAAGTACTTC
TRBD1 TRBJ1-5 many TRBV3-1 CASSQDRDRPNQPQHF TGTGCCAGCAGCCAAGATAGGGACAGGCCGAATCAGCCCCAGCATTTT
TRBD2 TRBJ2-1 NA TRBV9 CASSVGTSGVSGEQFF TGTGCCAGCAGCGTGGGGACTAGCGGGGTATCCGGTGAGCAGTTCTTC
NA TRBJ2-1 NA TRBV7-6 CASSLEAVNEQFF TGTGCCAGCAGCTTAGAGGCGGTTAATGAGCAGTTCTTC
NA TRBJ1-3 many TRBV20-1 CSLSGETGNTIYF TGCAGCTTATCAGGGGAGACTGGAAACACCATATATTTT
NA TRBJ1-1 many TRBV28 CASVEEMNTEAFF TGTGCCAGCGTGGAGGAGATGAACACTGAAGCTTTCTTT
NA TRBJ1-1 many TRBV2 CACNGRGWTEAFF TGTGCCTGTAACGGTCGGGGGTGGACTGAAGCTTTCTTT
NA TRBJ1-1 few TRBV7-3 CASSLSGAGKTEAFF TGTGCCAGCAGCTTAAGCGGGGCAGGGAAGACTGAAGCTTTCTTT
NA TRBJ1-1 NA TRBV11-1 CASSSAPRNTEAFF TGTGCCAGCAGCTCAGCCCCGAGGAACACTGAAGCTTTCTTT
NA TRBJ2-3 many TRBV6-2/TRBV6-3 CASTETTPGTQYF TGTGCCAGCACTGAGACTACCCCCGGTACGCAGTATTTT
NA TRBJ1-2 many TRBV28 CASSLILGQVDGYTF TGTGCCAGCAGTTTAATCCTAGGCCAGGTAGATGGCTACACCTTC
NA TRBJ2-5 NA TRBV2 CASSELVSGETQYF TGTGCCAGCAGTGAATTGGTTTCAGGGGAGACCCAGTACTTC
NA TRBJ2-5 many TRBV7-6 CASTTAYQETQYF TGTGCCAGCACGACAGCGTACCAAGAGACCCAGTACTTC
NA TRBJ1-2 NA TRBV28 CASRPGAYGYTF TGTGCCAGCAGGCCCGGGGCCTATGGCTACACCTTC
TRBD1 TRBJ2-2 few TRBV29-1 CSVKTGTGGVGELFF TGCAGCGTTAAAACCGGGACAGGGGGCGTTGGGGAGCTGTTTTTT
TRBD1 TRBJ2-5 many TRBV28 CASSSPGTGSTETQYF TGTGCCAGCAGTTCCCCCGGGACAGGGTCTACAGAGACCCAGTACTTC
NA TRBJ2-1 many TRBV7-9 CASSLSRGDEQFF TGTGCCAGCAGCTTAAGCAGGGGCGATGAGCAGTTCTTC